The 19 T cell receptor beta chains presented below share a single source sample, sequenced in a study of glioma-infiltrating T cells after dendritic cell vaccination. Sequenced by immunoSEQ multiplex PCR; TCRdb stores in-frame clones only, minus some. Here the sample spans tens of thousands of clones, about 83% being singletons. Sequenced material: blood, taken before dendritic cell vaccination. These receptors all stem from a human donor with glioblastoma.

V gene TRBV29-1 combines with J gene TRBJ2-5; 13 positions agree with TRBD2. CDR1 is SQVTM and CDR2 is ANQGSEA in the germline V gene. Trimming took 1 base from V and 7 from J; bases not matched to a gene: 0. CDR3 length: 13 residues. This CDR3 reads CSVEGLAGGTQYF. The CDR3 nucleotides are TGCAGCGTTGAAGGACTAGCGGGGGGGACCCAGTACTTC.

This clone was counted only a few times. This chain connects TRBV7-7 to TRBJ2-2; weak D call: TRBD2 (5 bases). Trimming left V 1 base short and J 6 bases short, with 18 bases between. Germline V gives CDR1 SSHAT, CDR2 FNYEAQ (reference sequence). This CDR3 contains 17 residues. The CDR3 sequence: CASSLDTGIASAGELFF. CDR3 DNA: TGTGCCAGCAGCTTAGACACCGGGATAGCCTCGGCCGGGGAGCTGTTTTTT. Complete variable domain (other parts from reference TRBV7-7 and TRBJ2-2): GAGVSQSPRYKVTKRGQDVTLRCDPISSHATLYWYQQALGQGPEFLTYFNYEAQPDKSGLPSDRFSAERPEGSISTLTIQRTEQRDSAMYRCASSLDTGIASAGELFFGEGSRLTVL.

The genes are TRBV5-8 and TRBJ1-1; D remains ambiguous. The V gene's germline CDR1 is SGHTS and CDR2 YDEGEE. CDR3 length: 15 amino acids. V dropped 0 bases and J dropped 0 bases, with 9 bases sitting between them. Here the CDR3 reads CASSLGLGLNTEAFF. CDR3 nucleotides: TGTGCCAGCAGCTTGGGTCTGGGCCTGAACACTGAAGCTTTCTTT.

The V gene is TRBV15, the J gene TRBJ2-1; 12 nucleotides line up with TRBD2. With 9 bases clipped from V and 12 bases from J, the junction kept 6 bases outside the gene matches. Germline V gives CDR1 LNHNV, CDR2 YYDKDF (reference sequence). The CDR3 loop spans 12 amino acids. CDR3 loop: CATGLAGRVQFF. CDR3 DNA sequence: TGTGCCACTGGACTAGCGGGAAGGGTGCAGTTCTTC.

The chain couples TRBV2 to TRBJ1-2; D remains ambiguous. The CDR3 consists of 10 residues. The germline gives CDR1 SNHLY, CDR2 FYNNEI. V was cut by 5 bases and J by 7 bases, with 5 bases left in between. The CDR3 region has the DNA TGTGCCAGCAGTTCTTCTGGCTACACCTTC. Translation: CASSSSGYTF.

CDR3 coding DNA: TGCAGCGTTGAAGCTATTTCGGGGGGCTACACCTTC. It specifies CSVEAISGGYTF. This rearrangement joins TRBV29-1 to TRBJ1-2, with unresolved D. Per germline, CDR1 SQVTM and CDR2 ANQGSEA. V gave up 1 base and J gave up 8 bases, with 11 bases separating them. The CDR3 has 12 amino acids. Full variable domain (rest looked up from reference TRBV29-1 and TRBJ1-2): SAVISQKPSRDICQRGTSLTIQCQVDSQVTMMFWYRQQPGQSLTLIATANQGSEATYESGFVIDKFPISRPNLTFSTLTVSNMSPEDSSIYLCSVEAISGGYTFGSGTRLTVV.

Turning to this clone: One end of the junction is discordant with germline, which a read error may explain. The CDR3 region is CASSLGSASGNEQFF. In DNA form, the CDR3 reads TGTGCTAGCAGCTTAGGTAGCGCCTCGGGAAATGAGCAGTTCTTC. V gene TRBV7-7 combines with J gene TRBJ2-1, with TRBD2 as a possible D gene (5 bases). Looked up from germline, CDR1 is SSHAT and CDR2 is FNYEAQ (reference sequence). The CDR3 is made up of 15 amino acids.

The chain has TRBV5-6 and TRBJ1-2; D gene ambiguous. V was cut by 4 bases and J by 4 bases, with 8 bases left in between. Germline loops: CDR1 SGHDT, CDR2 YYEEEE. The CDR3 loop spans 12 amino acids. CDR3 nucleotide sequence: TGTGCCAGCAGCAGCGGGATCTATGGCTACACCTTC. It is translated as CASSSGIYGYTF.

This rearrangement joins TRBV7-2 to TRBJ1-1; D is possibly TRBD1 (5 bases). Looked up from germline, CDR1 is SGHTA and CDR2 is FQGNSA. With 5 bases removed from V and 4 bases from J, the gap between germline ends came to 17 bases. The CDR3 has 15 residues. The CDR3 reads CASSQGGTVSTEAFF. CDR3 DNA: TGTGCCAGCAGCCAGGGAGGGACGGTATCCACTGAAGCTTTCTTT.

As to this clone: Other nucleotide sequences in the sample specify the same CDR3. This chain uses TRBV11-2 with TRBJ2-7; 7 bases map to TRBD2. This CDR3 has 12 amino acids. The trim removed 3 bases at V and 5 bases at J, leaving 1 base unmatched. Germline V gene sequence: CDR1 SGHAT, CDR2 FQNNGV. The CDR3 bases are TGTGCCAGCAGCTTGGGAGGGCACGAGCAGTACTTC. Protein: CASSLGGHEQYF.

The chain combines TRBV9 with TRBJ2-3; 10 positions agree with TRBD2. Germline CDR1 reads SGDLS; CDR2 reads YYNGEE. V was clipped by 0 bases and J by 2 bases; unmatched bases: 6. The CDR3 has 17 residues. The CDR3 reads CASSVGNSGGYTDTQYF. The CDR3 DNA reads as TGTGCCAGCAGCGTAGGAAATAGCGGGGGGTACACAGATACGCAGTATTTT.

The CDR3 region has the DNA TGCGCCAGCAGCCAAGAAGAGGCAGTAAACTATGGCTACACCTTC. Its translation is CASSQEEAVNYGYTF. The genes are TRBV4-1 and TRBJ1-2; D not certain. The germline V gene has CDR1 MGHRA and CDR2 YSYEKL. With 0 bases removed from V and 2 bases from J, the gap between germline ends came to 10 bases. CDR3 length: 15 residues.

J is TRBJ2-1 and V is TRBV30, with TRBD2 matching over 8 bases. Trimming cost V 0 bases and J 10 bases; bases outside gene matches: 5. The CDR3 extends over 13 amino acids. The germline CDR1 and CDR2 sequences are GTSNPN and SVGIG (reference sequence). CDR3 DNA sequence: TGTGCCTGGAGTGTAGCGGGGGAGGGGGAGCAGTTCTTC. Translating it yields CAWSVAGEGEQFF. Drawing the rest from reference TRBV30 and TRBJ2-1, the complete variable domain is SQTIHQWPATLVQPVGSPLSLECTVEGTSNPNLYWYRQAAGRGLQLLFYSVGIGQISSEVPQNLSASRPQDRQFILSSKKLLLSDSGFYLCAWSVAGEGEQFFGPGTRLTVL.

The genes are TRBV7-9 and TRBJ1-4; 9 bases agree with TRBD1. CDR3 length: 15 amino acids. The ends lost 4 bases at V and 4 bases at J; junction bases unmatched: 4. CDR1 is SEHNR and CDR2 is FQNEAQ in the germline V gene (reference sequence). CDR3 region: CASSSDRGGNEKLFF. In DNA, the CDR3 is TGTGCCAGCAGCTCCGACAGGGGGGGTAATGAAAAACTGTTTTTT.

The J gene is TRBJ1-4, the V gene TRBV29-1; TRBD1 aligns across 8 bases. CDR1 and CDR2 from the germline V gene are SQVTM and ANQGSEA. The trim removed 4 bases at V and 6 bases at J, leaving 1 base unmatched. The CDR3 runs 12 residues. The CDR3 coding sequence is TGCAGCGTTGGCAGGGGGCATGAAAAACTGTTTTTT. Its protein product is CSVGRGHEKLFF.

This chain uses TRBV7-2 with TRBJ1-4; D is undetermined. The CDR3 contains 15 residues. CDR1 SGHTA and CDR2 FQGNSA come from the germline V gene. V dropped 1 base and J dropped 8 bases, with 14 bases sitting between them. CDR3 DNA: TGTGCCAGCAGCTTAGGGCCGGAGTTAAGAGAAAAACTGTTTTTT. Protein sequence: CASSLGPELREKLFF.

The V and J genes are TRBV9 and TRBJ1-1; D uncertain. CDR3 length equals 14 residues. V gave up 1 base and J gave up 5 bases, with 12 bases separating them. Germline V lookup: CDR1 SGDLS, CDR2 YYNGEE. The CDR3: CASSVLGGWTEAFF. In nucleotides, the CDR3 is TGTGCCAGCAGCGTATTGGGAGGATGGACTGAAGCTTTCTTT.

The CDR3 protein is CASSLAAGFQETQYF. DNA for the CDR3: TGTGCCAGCAGCTTGGCCGCGGGATTCCAAGAGACCCAGTACTTC. This chain connects TRBV5-4 to TRBJ2-5; D is perhaps TRBD2 (6 bases). The V and J ends lost 0 bases and 1 base respectively, with 10 bases between them. CDR3 length: 15 amino acids. The germline gives CDR1 SGHNT, CDR2 YYREEE (reference sequence).

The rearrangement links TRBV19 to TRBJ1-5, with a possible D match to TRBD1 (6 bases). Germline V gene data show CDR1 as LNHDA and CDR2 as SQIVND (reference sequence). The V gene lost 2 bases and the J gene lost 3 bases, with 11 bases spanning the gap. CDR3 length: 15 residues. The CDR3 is CASSIQGLVNQPQHF. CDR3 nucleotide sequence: TGTGCCAGTAGTATACAGGGGTTGGTCAATCAGCCCCAGCATTTT.